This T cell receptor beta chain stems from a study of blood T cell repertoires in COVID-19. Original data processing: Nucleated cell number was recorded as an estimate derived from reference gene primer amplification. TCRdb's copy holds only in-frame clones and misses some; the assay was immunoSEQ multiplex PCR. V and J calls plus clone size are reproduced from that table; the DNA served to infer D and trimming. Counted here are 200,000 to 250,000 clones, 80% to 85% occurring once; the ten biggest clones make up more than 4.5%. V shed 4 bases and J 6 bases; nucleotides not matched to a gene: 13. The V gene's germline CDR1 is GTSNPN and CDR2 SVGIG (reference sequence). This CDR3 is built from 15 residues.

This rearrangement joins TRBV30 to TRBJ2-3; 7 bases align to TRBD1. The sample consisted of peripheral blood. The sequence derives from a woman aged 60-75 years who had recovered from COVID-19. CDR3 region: CAWNLWTGAIDTQYF. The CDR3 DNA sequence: TGTGCCTGGAATCTATGGACAGGCGCCATCGATACGCAGTATTTT.